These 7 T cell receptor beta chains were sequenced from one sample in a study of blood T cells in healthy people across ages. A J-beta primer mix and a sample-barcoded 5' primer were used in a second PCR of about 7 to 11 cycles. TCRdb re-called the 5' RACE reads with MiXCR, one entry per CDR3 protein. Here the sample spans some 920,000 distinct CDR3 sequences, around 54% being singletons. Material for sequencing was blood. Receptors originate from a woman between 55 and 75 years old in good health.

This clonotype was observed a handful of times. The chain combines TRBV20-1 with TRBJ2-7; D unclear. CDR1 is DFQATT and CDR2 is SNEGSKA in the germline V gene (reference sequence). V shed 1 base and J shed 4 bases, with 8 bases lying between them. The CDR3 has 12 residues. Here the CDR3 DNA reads TGCAGTGCTAGAGGAGCAGGTTACGAGCAGTACTTC. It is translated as CSARGAGYEQYF.

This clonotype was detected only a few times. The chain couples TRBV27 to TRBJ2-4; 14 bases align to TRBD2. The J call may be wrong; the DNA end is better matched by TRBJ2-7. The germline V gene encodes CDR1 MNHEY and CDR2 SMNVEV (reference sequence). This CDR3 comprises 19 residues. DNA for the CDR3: TGTGCCAGCAGCTTTAGAGGGACTAGCGGGAGTCCGTGGGGAAACGAGCAGTACTTC. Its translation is CASSFRGTSGSPWGNEQYF.

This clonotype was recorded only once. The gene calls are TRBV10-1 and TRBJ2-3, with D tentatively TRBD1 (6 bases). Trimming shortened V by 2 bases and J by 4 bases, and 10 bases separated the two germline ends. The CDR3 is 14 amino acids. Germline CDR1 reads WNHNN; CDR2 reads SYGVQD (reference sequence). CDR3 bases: TGCGCCAGCAGTGAGATGGGACATTCAGATACGCAGTATTTT. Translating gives CASSEMGHSDTQYF.

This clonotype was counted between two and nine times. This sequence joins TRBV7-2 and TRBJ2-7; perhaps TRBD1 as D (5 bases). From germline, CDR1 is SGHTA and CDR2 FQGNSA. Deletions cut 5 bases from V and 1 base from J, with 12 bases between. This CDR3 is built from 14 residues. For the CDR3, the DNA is TGTGCCAGCAGCCGATCGACAGAGTCCTACGAGCAGTACTTC. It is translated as CASSRSTESYEQYF. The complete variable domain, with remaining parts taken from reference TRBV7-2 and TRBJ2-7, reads GAGVSQSPSNKVTEKGKDVELRCDPISGHTALYWYRQSLGQGLEFLIYFQGNSAPDKSGLPSDRFSAERTGGSVSTLTIQRTQQEDSAVYLCASSRSTESYEQYFGPGTRLTVT.

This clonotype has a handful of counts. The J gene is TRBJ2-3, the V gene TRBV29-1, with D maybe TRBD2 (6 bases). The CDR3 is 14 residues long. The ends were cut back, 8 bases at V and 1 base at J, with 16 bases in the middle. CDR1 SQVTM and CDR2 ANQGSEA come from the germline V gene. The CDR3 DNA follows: TGCAGCTTTTTCGGGACGGGGGGCACAGATACGCAGTATTTT. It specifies CSFFGTGGTDTQYF.

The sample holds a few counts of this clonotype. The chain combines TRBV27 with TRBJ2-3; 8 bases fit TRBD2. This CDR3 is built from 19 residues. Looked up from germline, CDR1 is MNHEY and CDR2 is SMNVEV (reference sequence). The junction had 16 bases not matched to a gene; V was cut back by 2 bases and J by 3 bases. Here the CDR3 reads CASSLTGGLSGRETDTQYF. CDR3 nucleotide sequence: TGTGCCAGCAGTTTAACGGGGGGTCTGAGCGGGAGAGAGACAGATACGCAGTATTTT.

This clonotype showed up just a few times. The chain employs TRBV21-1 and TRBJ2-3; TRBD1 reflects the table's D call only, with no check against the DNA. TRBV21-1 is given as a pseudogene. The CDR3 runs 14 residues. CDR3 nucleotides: TGTGCCAACCCCGTTCGGGGGGGCTCAGATACGCAGTATTTT. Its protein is CANPVRGGSDTQYF.